Following are 4 T cell receptor beta chains from one sample sequenced in a study of blood T cells in healthy people across ages. Using a J-beta primer mix together with a sample-barcoded 5' primer, a second PCR was run for roughly 7 to 11 cycles. MiXCR, applied by TCRdb to the 5' RACE reads, yields one record per CDR3 protein. In the table there are some 930,000 distinct CDR3 sequences, just under 30% of which are singletons. The sample was also reused in another study, on T cells of mothers and their children.

The specimen was blood. Source of these receptors: a woman aged 40 to 49 in good health.

The chain carries TRBV27 and TRBJ2-2; TRBD2 aligns across 7 bases. CDR1 is MNHEY, CDR2 SMNVEV, per germline (reference sequence). The CDR3 has 17 residues. The V and J ends lost 2 bases and 0 bases, in that order; junction bases with no gene match: 6. CDR3 amino acids: CASSLLGRGTNTGELFF. CDR3 in DNA: TGTGCCAGCAGTTTACTTGGGCGGGGGACGAACACCGGGGAGCTGTTTTTT.

This clonotype has at least ten counts. The chain employs TRBV7-2 and TRBJ1-6; D may be TRBD1 (6 bases). The CDR3 is 15 residues long. Germline V gene data show CDR1 as SGHTA and CDR2 as FQGNSA. The V and J ends lost 4 bases and 7 bases respectively, with 14 bases between them. The CDR3 spells CASSSNRVRNSPLHF. DNA of the CDR3: TGTGCCAGCAGCTCCAACAGGGTTAGGAATTCACCCCTCCACTTT. The whole variable domain, filled in from reference TRBV7-2 and TRBJ1-6, reads GAGVSQSPSNKVTEKGKDVELRCDPISGHTALYWYRQSLGQGLEFLIYFQGNSAPDKSGLPSDRFSAERTGGSVSTLTIQRTQQEDSAVYLCASSSNRVRNSPLHFGNGTRLTVT.

This clonotype was found once. The CDR3 coding sequence is TGTGCCATCAGTAGGGGACCGGGAGAAAACACTGAAGCTTTCTTT. Translated, it gives CAISRGPGENTEAFF. The V gene is TRBV10-3, the J gene TRBJ1-1, with D perhaps matching TRBD1 (5 bases). Germline CDR1 is ENHRY and CDR2 is SYGVKD. The CDR3 is 15 residues long. The germline V and J ends were trimmed by 5 bases and 2 bases, with 15 bases remaining between them.

J is TRBJ1-1 and V is TRBV6-5, with 7 bases matching TRBD1. Germline V lookup: CDR1 MNHEY, CDR2 SVGAGI. The CDR3 is made up of 15 amino acids. The V gene end was trimmed by 0 bases and the J gene end by 3 bases; junction bases not matched to a gene: 4. Here the CDR3 DNA reads TGTGCCAGCAGTTACTCGAACAGGGGTTACACTGAAGCTTTCTTT. This translates into CASSYSNRGYTEAFF.